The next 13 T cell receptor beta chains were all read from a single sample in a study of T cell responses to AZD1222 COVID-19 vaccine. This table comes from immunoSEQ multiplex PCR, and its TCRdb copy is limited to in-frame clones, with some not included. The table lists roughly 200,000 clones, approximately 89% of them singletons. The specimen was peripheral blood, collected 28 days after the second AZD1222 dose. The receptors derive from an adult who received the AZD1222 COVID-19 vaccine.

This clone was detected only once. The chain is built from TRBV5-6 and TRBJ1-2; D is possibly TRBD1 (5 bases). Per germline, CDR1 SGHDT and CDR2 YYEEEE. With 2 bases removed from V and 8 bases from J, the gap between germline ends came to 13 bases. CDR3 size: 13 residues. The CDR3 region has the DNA TGTGCCAGCAGCTTAGCAAGTAGGGGAGGCTACACCTTC. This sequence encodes CASSLASRGGYTF.

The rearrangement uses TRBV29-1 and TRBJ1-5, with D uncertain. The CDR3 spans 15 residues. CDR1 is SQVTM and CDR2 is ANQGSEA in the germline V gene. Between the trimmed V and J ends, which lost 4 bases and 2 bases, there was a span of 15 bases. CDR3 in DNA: TGCAGCGTTGCCGACGGAATATTGGGCAATCAGCCCCAGCATTTT. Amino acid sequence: CSVADGILGNQPQHF.

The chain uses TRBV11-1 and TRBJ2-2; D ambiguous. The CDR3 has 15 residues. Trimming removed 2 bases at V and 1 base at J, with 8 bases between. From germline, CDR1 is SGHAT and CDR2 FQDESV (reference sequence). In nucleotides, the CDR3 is TGTGCCAGCAGCTTACTGGCCCTGAACACCGGGGAGCTGTTTTTT. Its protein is CASSLLALNTGELFF.

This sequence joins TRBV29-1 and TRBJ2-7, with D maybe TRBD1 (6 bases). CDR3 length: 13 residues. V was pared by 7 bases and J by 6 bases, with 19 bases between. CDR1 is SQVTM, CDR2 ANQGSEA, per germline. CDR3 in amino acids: CSADRIDPSEQYF. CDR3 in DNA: TGCAGCGCAGACAGGATTGACCCTTCCGAGCAGTACTTC.

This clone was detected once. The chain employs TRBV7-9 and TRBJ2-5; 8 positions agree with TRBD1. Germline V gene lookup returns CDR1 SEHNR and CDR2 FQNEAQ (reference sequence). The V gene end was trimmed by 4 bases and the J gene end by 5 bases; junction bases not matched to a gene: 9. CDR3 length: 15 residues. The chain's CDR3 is CASSSDWTGPETQYF. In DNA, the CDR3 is TGTGCCAGCAGCTCGGACTGGACAGGGCCGGAGACCCAGTACTTC.

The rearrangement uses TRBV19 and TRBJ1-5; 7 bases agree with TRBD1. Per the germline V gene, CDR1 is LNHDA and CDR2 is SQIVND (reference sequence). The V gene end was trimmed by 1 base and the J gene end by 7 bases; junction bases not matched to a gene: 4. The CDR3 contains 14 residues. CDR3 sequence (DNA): TGTGCCAGTAGTATAGCTGGCAGGGGGCAGCCCCAGCATTTT. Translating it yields CASSIAGRGQPQHF.

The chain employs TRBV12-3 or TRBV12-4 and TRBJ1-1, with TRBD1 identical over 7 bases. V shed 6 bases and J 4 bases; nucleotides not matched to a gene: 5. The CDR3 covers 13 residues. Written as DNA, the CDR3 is TGTGCCAGCAGACTACAGGGGCGCACTGAAGCTTTCTTT. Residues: CASRLQGRTEAFF.

CDR3 amino acids: CASSQVDYSYEQYF. The CDR3 DNA follows: TGCGCCAGCAGCCAAGTGGACTACTCCTACGAGCAGTACTTC. The genes are TRBV4-1 and TRBJ2-7; D may be TRBD2 (6 bases). The CDR3 sequence is 14 residues long. Germline assignment: CDR1 MGHRA and CDR2 YSYEKL. The V end was cut by 1 base, the J end by 0 bases, with 7 bases between.

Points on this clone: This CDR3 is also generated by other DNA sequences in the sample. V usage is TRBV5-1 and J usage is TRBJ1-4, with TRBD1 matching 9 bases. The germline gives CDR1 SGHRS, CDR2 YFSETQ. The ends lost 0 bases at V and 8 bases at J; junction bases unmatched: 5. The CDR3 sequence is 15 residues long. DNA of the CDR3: TGCGCCAGCAGCTTGGGGGGACAGGGAAAGGAAAAACTGTTTTTT. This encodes CASSLGGQGKEKLFF. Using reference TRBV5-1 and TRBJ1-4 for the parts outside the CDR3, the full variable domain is KAGVTQTPRYLIKTRGQQVTLSCSPISGHRSVSWYQQTPGQGLQFLFEYFSETQRNKGNFPGRFSGRQFSNSRSEMNVSTLELGDSALYLCASSLGGQGKEKLFFGSGTQLSVL.

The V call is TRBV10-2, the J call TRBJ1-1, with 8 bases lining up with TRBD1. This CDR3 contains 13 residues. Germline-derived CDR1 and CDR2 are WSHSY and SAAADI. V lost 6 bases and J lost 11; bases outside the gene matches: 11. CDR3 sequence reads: CASRVNQGAQAFF. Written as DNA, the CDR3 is TGCGCCAGCAGGGTAAACCAGGGGGCGCAGGCTTTCTTT.

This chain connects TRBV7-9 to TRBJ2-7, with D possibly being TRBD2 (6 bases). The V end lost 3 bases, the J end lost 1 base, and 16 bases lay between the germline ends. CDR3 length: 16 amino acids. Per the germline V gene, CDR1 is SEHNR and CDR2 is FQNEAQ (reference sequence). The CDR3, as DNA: TGTGCCAGCAGCTTGGGGTGGGCGGGGCGTTCCTACGAGCAGTACTTC. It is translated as CASSLGWAGRSYEQYF.

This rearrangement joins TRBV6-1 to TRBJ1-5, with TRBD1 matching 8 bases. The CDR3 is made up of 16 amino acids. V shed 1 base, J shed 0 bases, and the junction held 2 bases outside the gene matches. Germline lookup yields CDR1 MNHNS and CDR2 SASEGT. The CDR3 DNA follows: TGTGCCAGCAGTGAAGAGGGACAGGATAGCAATCAGCCCCAGCATTTT. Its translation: CASSEEGQDSNQPQHF.

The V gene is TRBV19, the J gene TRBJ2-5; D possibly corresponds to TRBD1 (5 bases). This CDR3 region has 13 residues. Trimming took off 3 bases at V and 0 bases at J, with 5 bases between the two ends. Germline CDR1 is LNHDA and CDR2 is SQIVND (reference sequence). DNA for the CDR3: TGTGCCAGTAGTATGACAGACCAAGAGACCCAGTACTTC. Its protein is CASSMTDQETQYF.